This T cell receptor beta chain was recorded in a study of yellow fever vaccine responses in identical twins. Study findings and constraints: Reportedly, the response of twins' T cells to the vaccine seemed partly convergent, partly personalized.

Germline V CDR1 and CDR2: SGHKS, YYEKEE (reference sequence). There are 14 residues in the CDR3. V lost 6 bases to trimming and J lost 6 bases, with 18 bases between them. TCRdb passed the RT-PCR reads through MiXCR, listing each CDR3 protein once. The sample lists roughly 17,000 distinct CDR3 sequences; approximately 79% were seen once. On this clonotype: As yet, its antigen is unknown.

Sequencing was performed on T cells from blood (PBMCs), unsorted or a sorted subset (not recorded which), taken before or after yellow fever vaccination (not recorded which). The J gene is TRBJ1-1, the V gene TRBV5-5; no firm D call. This receptor was obtained from a woman under 30 who received the yellow fever vaccine. The CDR3 here is CASKVATLIPEAFF. In DNA, the CDR3 is TGTGCCAGCAAGGTAGCGACTTTGATTCCTGAAGCTTTCTTT. Looking up the rest from reference TRBV5-5 and TRBJ1-1 gives the full variable domain: DAGVTQSPTHLIKTRGQQVTLRCSPISGHKSVSWYQQVLGQGPQFIFQYYEKEERGRGNFPDRFSARQFPNYSSELNVNALLLGDSALYLCASKVATLIPEAFFGQGTRLTVV.